The clone carrying this T cell receptor (beta chain) occurred a few times. The antigen is not known. Source study methods: ImmunoSEQ yielded junction-only sequences lacking quality scores, so filtering differed. Produced via immunoSEQ multiplex PCR; TCRdb's table is partial and in-frame only. Clonal size and the V and J genes are those of that table, whereas D and trimming came from the DNA. The sample holds over 2 million clones, under 95% seen once. This record comes from a study of shared clonotypes between healthy human individuals. Study-wide results and caveats: As a rule, naive subsets had a larger estimated richness than memory subsets.

All donors were healthy HIV-negative adults lacking recent acute infections or vaccinations. Investigators divided CD4+ cells into CD45RA+ naive and CD45RA-negative memory subsets. CDR1 and CDR2 (germline): SQVTM, ANQGSEA. CDR3 length: 10 amino acids. Trimming cost V 3 bases and J 6 bases, with 5 bases left between them. Sequenced: naive CD4+ T cells from PBMCs. Subset meaning: CD45RA+ positively selected. This TCR was sampled from a man aged 18-30 years in good health. Some clones in this sample may be carry-over from other donors' samples. The chain combines TRBV29-1 with TRBJ1-1; no clear D gene. For the CDR3, the DNA is TGCAGCGTTGACGGCCCTGAAGCTTTCTTT. Amino acid sequence: CSVDGPEAFF.